In this sample, the clone carrying this T cell receptor beta chain turned up a few times. Its specificity is unknown. The sample belongs to a study of blood T cells in healthy people across ages. Findings of the study overall: Reliance upon unsorted PBMCs precluded definitive naive versus antigen-experienced comparison. Higher naive T cell percentage went strongly together with higher TCR beta diversity.

The CDR3 spans 14 residues. Germline V lookup: CDR1 MNHEY, CDR2 SVGAGI. The V end was cut by 0 bases, the J end by 3 bases, with 8 bases between. Combining a sample-barcoded 5' primer with a J-beta primer mix, a second PCR ran for about 7 to 11 cycles. TCRdb called the 5' RACE reads again in MiXCR, with one record for every CDR3 protein. In the table there are some 900,000 distinct CDR3 sequences, around 46% of which are singletons. This chain joins TRBV6-5 and TRBJ1-2; D ambiguous. The TCR was taken from a man aged 25 to 40 in good health. The sample taken for sequencing was blood. The CDR3 DNA reads as TGTGCCAGCAGTTACTCAAACACCGACTATGGCTACACCTTC. Translating gives CASSYSNTDYGYTF.